The entry below describes one TCR beta chain. Profiled with immunoSEQ multiplex PCR; TCRdb holds only in-frame clones, not every one. The repertoire has approximately 300,000 clones, 70% to 90% of them found once; the top ten carry about 4.6%. This CDR3 is built from 12 residues. CDR1 and CDR2 from the germline V gene are SGHNT and YENEEA. Deletions cut 5 bases from V and 3 bases from J, with 5 bases between. The sample is drawn from a study of blood T cell repertoires in COVID-19. The study drew participants aged about 18 to 95 years from approximately 23 US areas. Cohort assignment relied on participant-reported clinical history.

Sequencing used PBMCs or T cells enriched from blood (not recorded which). J is TRBJ2-1 and V is TRBV11-3; D is undetermined. The sequence came from a man aged 30-40 years who had recovered from COVID-19. Here the CDR3 reads CASSLNYNEQFF. CDR3 sequence (DNA): TGTGCCAGCAGCCTTAACTACAATGAGCAGTTCTTC.